This T cell receptor beta chain originates from a study of cytomegalovirus exposure and HLA in healthy donors (dated by TCRdb to the late 2010s). Regarding the research as a whole: An earlier analysis of about 530 of the donors reported 276 Gb of sequence data and 100 million to 120 million unique TCR beta sequences obtained from about 179 million T cells. Around 330 gigabases of sequencing data and 70 million to 100 million unique TCR sequences made up an early release that covered approximately 620 HLA-typed donors. Of the 300 to 500 genotyped donors, roughly 80% were placed in the genetic ancestry cluster associated with self-reported Caucasian donors. The study aimed to test whether signatures of past pathogen exposure could be identified by cataloging public T cell receptors. The study used immunosequencing to profile the T cell repertoires of approximately 630 subjects and linked those repertoires to cytomegalovirus serostatus. Along with the approximately 700-subject first cohort, a separate validation cohort of more than 90 different subjects was used. To predict cytomegalovirus infection status, the study brought together high-throughput TCR immunosequencing, statistical association of individual TCRs with disease status, and machine learning. To study patterns of TCR occurrence, a later analysis re-analyzed previously published TCR beta repertoires from several hundred donors and added high-resolution HLA genotyping. In the later analysis, no new phenotypic data were used to find candidate immune exposures; instead, reliance was placed on TCR beta sequences and their occurrence across donors. An earlier analysis of around 640 of the donors used high-throughput TCR beta sequencing to judge whether each TCR beta V gene segment behaved as functional or pseudogenic. Donor age, sex, ethnicity and CMV serostatus were compiled alongside the repertoire data. Genome-wide SNP genotypes for about 60% of the roughly 700 donors were used in a later genetic analysis, which treated that subset as a discovery cohort. Every discovery cohort repertoire had been produced on one sequencing platform. Both class I and class II loci were covered by HLA typing, at four-digit resolution. Typing coverage differed by locus: A, B, C, DRB1 and DQB1 were typed in roughly 620-630 donors, DQA1 in roughly 500, DPA1 in 600 to 610, and DPB1 in roughly 470. A handful of DR-DQ haplotypes were handled as single units for association and clustering because linkage in the cohort was strong. Across 398 genotyped donors of the cohort, an average of approximately 220,000 unique TCR beta nucleotide sequences per donor were sequenced, and 15% to 20% of those sequences were non-productive.

The library was built by means of the immunoSEQ multiplex PCR assay. A mixture of 60 forward primers for TCR Vbeta segments and 13 reverse primers for TCR Jbeta segments was used in the multiplex PCR. A multiplex PCR assay on genomic DNA amplified the CDR3 region of rearranged TCR beta genes. On the Illumina HiSeq System, the amplified TCR beta libraries were sequenced as 87-base-pair reads. Under the source paper's analysis protocol: A later analysis tallied approximately 87 million unique TCR beta chains across the 650 to 750 repertoires, and roughly 11 million of those chains were shared by two or more donors. To remove PCR and sequencing errors, raw reads were error-corrected and collapsed into unique sequences using a nearest-neighbor algorithm that merged closely related sequences. V, D and J gene segments were assigned by aligning CDR3 sequences to IMGT reference sequences. For a sequence to be retained, a match of at least six nucleotides was required to both a V gene segment and a J gene segment. Rearrangements were classified as productive when the CDR3 lacked stop codons and remained in frame with V and J, and all other rearrangements were classified as non-productive. CDR3 was defined according to IMGT convention as the region running from the second conserved V-encoded cysteine to the conserved J-encoded phenylalanine. The earlier analysis of about 530 of the donors excluded any sequence lacking an unambiguous match to a single V gene segment. An earlier analysis of 500 to 600 of the donors classified V segments as functional when productive rearrangements were above 56.7% and as segregating when the standard deviation between donors was above 5%. A statistical classification framework was built for diagnosing cytomegalovirus status from the catalog of TCR beta chain sequences. In a later analysis, V and J genes were assigned by comparing TCR nucleotide sequences against IMGT/GENE-DB human TR gene sequences. A later analysis assigned CDR3 sequences and most-parsimonious VDJ recombination scenarios with the TCRdist pipeline. A later analysis defined each TCR beta chain by its CDR3 amino acid sequence plus V-gene family, and excluded reads lacking a unique V-gene family. A later analysis removed several hundred highly shared, low-generation-probability nucleotide sequences to deal with suspected cross-contamination and a sequencing artifact. For each public chain, a later analysis derived a clonal expansion index from normalized ranks of inferred template counts within each repertoire. In a later analysis, generation probabilities were computed using a VDJ recombination model fitted to out-of-frame rearrangements, and the results were checked against IGoR. In a later analysis, TCR-TCR, TCR-HLA and TCR-CMV co-occurrence was scored with hypergeometric tests, and a repertoire-size bias correction was applied to TCR pairs. False discovery rates were estimated in a later analysis by permuting HLA or CMV assignments 20 times. A later analysis grouped co-occurring TCRs with DBSCAN, adding TCRdist sequence similarity when clustering within HLA-allele-positive subsets. Repertoires with fewer than 30,000 or more than 120,000 public chains, plus five repertoires with anomalous nucleotide sharing, were excluded from co-occurrence clustering. TCRdb holds this immuneACCESS table with in-frame rearrangements only. Some clones are missing; in checked studies, unresolved V genes explain under half, and the rest has no known cause. V, J and clone size reflect that table, while D and trimming were determined from the DNA. The sample has about 82,000 clones on record, around 70% of them singletons. The ten largest clones take up just over 8% of the sample.

In total, approximately 610 healthy bone marrow donors made up the cohort. At the time of sampling, every cohort member was nominally healthy, though immune exposures that went unrecorded were likely present. The donor was CMV seronegative and was included in the group of approximately 350 seronegative cohort members. A peripheral blood sample was collected from each donor, and TCR beta sequencing was performed on peripheral blood mononuclear cells. The Qiagen DNeasy Blood Extraction Kit was used to extract genomic DNA from the blood cell samples. The CDR3 runs 13 amino acids, cysteine and phenylalanine included. Just CDR3 DNA is preserved here, 39 bases in frame from base 1. V is pared back by 1 base and J by 3 bases, with 7 bases lying between the germline termini. CDR1 and CDR2 are read off the germline V gene as MNHNS and SASEGT. Details on this clone: No antigen is known for it. One base away there is no much larger clone; base qualities are not given.

Study-wide findings and limitations: A later analysis found that most CMV-associated TCR beta chains appeared HLA-restricted, with HLA associations seemingly driven largely by CMV exposure. The sequencing pipeline was judged likely to have produced a cluster of highly shared sequence variants as a technical artifact. Presence/absence analyses assumed roughly uniform sequencing depth across donors, an assumption that may not hold. When HLA alleles, especially DR and DQ, strongly co-occurred, TCR associations were difficult to assign to individual alleles. Most TCR sequences were observed very rarely across donors, whereas some public TCRs were present in many individuals. At a false discovery rate of 0.05, a later analysis linked approximately 18,000 TCR beta sequences to specific HLA alleles. A further reported finding was that TCR beta sequences accurately predicted the HLA-A and HLA-B alleles for most subjects in the first cohort. A later genetic analysis reported fewer N-insertions in productive TCRs among donors in an Asian-associated ancestry cluster than the roughly 620-donor mean. The classifier was reported to diagnose cytomegalovirus status with high specificity and sensitivity in both the original cohort and the validation cohort. According to a later analysis, parvovirus B19, influenza, CMV and Epstein-Barr virus appeared linked to several top co-occurrence clusters. An association between a missense DCLRE1C variant and V-gene and J-gene trimming of TCR beta chains was found in a later genetic analysis and replicated in an independent cohort. Immune exposure information for the cohort was limited to CMV serostatus. In vitro tests confirmed that a few of the cytomegalovirus-associated TCR beta chains recognize cytomegalovirus antigens. Because the 87-base-pair reads could not distinguish some IMGT-functional V segments, including TRBV6-2 and TRBV6-3, those segments were excluded. In this cohort, only TCR beta chains were sequenced, and detectable features were limited by the absence of alpha or paired-chain data. Linkage disequilibrium might explain the correlated functional status among segregating V segments, but an unknown experimental factor could not be ruled out. In the study, 150 to 200 TCR beta chains were listed as associated with cytomegalovirus. A later analysis found that TCR association rates varied across HLA loci, with DRB1 alleles showing the most associated TCRs and HLA-C alleles the fewest. An earlier analysis of roughly 570 of the donors showed that most TCR beta V segments appeared in productive rearrangements either about 87% or about 30% of the time, which broadly matched IMGT annotations. HLA typing was unavailable for some donors at each locus, so association tests used only the typed subset. Because counts were too low, approximately 18 rarely observed V segments, including chromosome 9 orphons, were excluded from the earlier analysis of some 590 of the donors. It was suggested by the authors that the approach could potentially be generalized to other disease states and immunological phenotypes. A later analysis found that HLA-associated TCR beta chains were more clonally expanded and had lower generation probabilities than equally common non-associated chains.

This TCR was sampled from a man between 60 and 75 years old in good health and CMV-seronegative. The sequence is built from TRBV6-1 and TRBJ2-7, with the identity of the D gene unclear. The sample consisted of PBMCs. The CDR3 sequence is CASSEVTLYEQYF. The sequence in DNA is TGTGCCAGCAGTGAAGTCACTCTCTACGAGCAGTACTTC.